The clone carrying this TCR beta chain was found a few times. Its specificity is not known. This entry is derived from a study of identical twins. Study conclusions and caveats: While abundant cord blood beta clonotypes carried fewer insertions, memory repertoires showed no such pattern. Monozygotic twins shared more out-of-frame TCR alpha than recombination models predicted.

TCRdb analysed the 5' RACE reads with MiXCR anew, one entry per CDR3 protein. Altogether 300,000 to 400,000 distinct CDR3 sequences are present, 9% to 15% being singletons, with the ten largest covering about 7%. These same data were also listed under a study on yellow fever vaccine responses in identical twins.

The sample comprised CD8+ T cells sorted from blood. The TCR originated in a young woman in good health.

The CDR3 region is CASSLVRGEAFF. In DNA form, the CDR3 reads TGTGCCAGCAGTTTAGTTCGGGGGGAGGCTTTCTTT. The rearrangement uses TRBV12-3 or TRBV12-4 and TRBJ1-1; D perhaps matches TRBD1 (5 bases). The CDR3 has 12 amino acids. The V end lost 1 base, the J end lost 11 bases, and 11 bases lay between the germline ends.